The T cell receptor beta chain under discussion was sequenced for a study of blood T cell repertoires in COVID-19. Looking at the study overall: The samples span acute and convalescent COVID-19 from the United States, Italy and Spain. The analysed material was cDNA or gDNA that came from T cells, B-cell-depleted T cells, or PBMCs.

Per the original data handling: How many nucleated cells were present was estimated from reference gene primer amplification. The data were produced by immunoSEQ multiplex PCR, yet TCRdb's version contains in-frame clones alone and is incomplete. V, J and clone size were drawn from that table, and D and trimming were deduced from the DNA. This repertoire shows about 83,000 clones, more than 90% found once; its top ten account for 15% to 20%. In this sample, this clone turned up once. Looked up from germline, CDR1 is SGHNT and CDR2 is YYREEE (reference sequence). This CDR3 region has 14 residues. With 4 bases removed from V and 2 bases from J, the gap between germline ends came to 12 bases.

V and J are TRBV5-4 and TRBJ1-1; TRBD1 might be the D (5 bases). Sequences were obtained from peripheral blood. The sequence was obtained from a woman older than 75 with active or convalescent COVID-19. The CDR3 nucleotides read TGTGCCAGCAGCGCAGGGTGGGGCAACACTGAAGCTTTCTTT. Translating gives CASSAGWGNTEAFF.